Below are 6 T cell receptor beta chains sequenced from a single sample in a study of long-term antiretroviral therapy in people with HIV (dated by TCRdb to 2022 to 2024). The immunoSEQ hsTCRB v3.0 assay was used at survey level resolution to sequence the TRB variable region. TCRdb obtained this table from immuneACCESS and retained in-frame rearrangements with V and J assigned. These tables miss some clones; where compared with another copy, unresolved V genes account for less than half of the shortfall, and the remainder is unexplained. This sample holds roughly 19,000 clones; about nine tenths were observed only once. The top ten hold 3.5% to 4.5% of the sample. This material consisted of unsorted PBMCs, taken 2.1 years after starting antiretroviral therapy. The receptors originated from a man aged 18 to 29 with HIV.

J is TRBJ2-5 and V is TRBV9, with a weak D call TRBD2 (7 bases). V lost 2 bases and J lost 5, with 16 bases in between. Germline CDR1 SGDLS, CDR2 YYNGEE. This CDR3 comprises 15 residues. The CDR3 here is CASSVGGAFTETQYF. The CDR3 coding sequence is TGTGCCAGCAGCGTTGGGGGGGCGTTCACGGAGACCCAGTACTTC.

This rearrangement joins TRBV2 to TRBJ2-7, with 7 bases aligning to TRBD1. This CDR3 has 13 residues. The trim removed 6 bases at V and 2 bases at J, leaving 4 bases unmatched. Germline V lookup: CDR1 SNHLY, CDR2 FYNNEI. The CDR3 protein is CASRGQVTYEQYF. The CDR3 DNA is TGTGCCAGCAGAGGACAGGTAACCTACGAGCAGTACTTC. The variable domain in full, with the rest retrieved from reference TRBV2 and TRBJ2-7, is EPEVTQTPSHQVTQMGQEVILRCVPISNHLYFYWYRQILGQKVEFLVSFYNNEISEKSEIFDDQFSVERPDGSNFTLKIRSTKLEDSAMYFCASRGQVTYEQYFGPGTRLTVT.

The rearrangement uses TRBV18 and TRBJ2-1; 12 nucleotides align to TRBD2. The CDR3 spans 16 residues. V shed 0 bases and J 7 bases; nucleotides not matched to a gene: 4. CDR1 is KGHSH and CDR2 is LQKENI in the germline V gene. CDR3 bases: TGTGCCAGCTCACCACCTATACTAGCGGGGGGTAATGAGCAGTTCTTC. As protein: CASSPPILAGGNEQFF. Filled out from reference TRBV18 and TRBJ2-1, the complete variable domain reads NAGVMQNPRHLVRRRGQEARLRCSPMKGHSHVYWYRQLPEEGLKFMVYLQKENIIDESGMPKERFSAEFPKEGPSILRIQQVVRGDSAAYFCASSPPILAGGNEQFFGPGTRLTVL.

The chain has TRBV19 and TRBJ1-3; D unclear. Germline CDR1 LNHDA, CDR2 SQIVND (reference sequence). V was trimmed by 0 bases and J by 2 bases, leaving 14 bases between them. The CDR3 has 17 residues. The CDR3 bases are TGTGCCAGTAGTATAGAACGATCGGGAGTGACTGGAAACACCATATATTTT. Encoded protein: CASSIERSGVTGNTIYF. The full variable domain, its missing parts supplied by reference TRBV19 and TRBJ1-3, is DGGITQSPKYLFRKEGQNVTLSCEQNLNHDAMYWYRQDPGQGLRLIYYSQIVNDFQKGDIAEGYSVSREKKESFPLTVTSAQKNPTAFYLCASSIERSGVTGNTIYFGEGSWLTVV.

The rearrangement joins TRBV4-1 to TRBJ2-7; D is unresolved. Germline-derived CDR1 and CDR2 are MGHRA and YSYEKL. Trimming took off 4 bases at V and 6 bases at J, with 16 bases between the two ends. CDR3 length: 14 residues. The CDR3 region is CASSPRALVGEQYF. The DNA of the CDR3 is TGCGCCAGCAGCCCCCGAGCGCTAGTCGGCGAGCAGTACTTC.

The chain is built from TRBV4-3 and TRBJ2-7; D call uncertain. Germline values: CDR1 LGHNA, CDR2 YSLEER. The CDR3 loop spans 13 amino acids. The V end lost 1 base, the J end lost 1 base, and 5 bases lay between the germline ends. For the CDR3, the DNA is TGCGCCAGCAGCCAAGGGCCTTCCTACGAGCAGTACTTC. It translates to CASSQGPSYEQYF.